The rows below give T cell receptor beta chains drawn from one sample of a study of post-analysis software for immune sequencing data. TCRdb redid the calling of the PCR reads with MiXCR, one entry per CDR3 protein. Of approximately 770,000 distinct CDR3 sequences listed, about 45% are singletons. Input material: blood. These receptors all come from a girl aged 10 to 17 with multiple sclerosis. The CDR3 runs from the conserved cysteine through the conserved F or W. A D gene is named only where the DNA matches it firmly. Size is omitted from some rows. Given values are once, few, many or a class for expanded clones.

d_gene,v_gene,j_gene,abundance,CDR3nt,CDR3aa
TRBD1,TRBV28,TRBJ2-7,-,TGTGCCAGCAGTTTATCGGCAGGGGGCCGATACGAGCAGTACTTC,CASSLSAGGRYEQYF
TRBD1,TRBV12-3/TRBV12-4,TRBJ2-7,few,TGTGCCAGCAGACGGGGACAGGTTGGCTACGAGCAGTACTTC,CASRRGQVGYEQYF
TRBD2,TRBV7-9,TRBJ2-1,-,TGTGCCAGCAGCTTGACTAGCGGGCCGCCTTACAATGAGCAGTTCTTC,CASSLTSGPPYNEQFF
TRBD2,TRBV7-6,TRBJ2-1,-,TGTGCCAGCAGCCCCAAGCCCCCGGCTAGCGGTGAGCAGTTCTTC,CASSPKPPASGEQFF
TRBD1,TRBV5-5,TRBJ2-7,-,TGTGCCAGCAGCACCGGGACAGGGCCCTCCTACGAGCAGTACTTC,CASSTGTGPSYEQYF
TRBD2,TRBV5-1,TRBJ2-7,few,TGCGCCAGCAGCCCTCGGGATAGCGGGGGGTACGAGCAGTACTTC,CASSPRDSGGYEQYF
-,TRBV28,TRBJ1-1,few,TGTGCCAGCAGTCCGCGACCCGCCGTGGTGGGAGCTTTCTTT,CASSPRPAVVGAFF
-,TRBV7-8,TRBJ2-1,-,TGTGCCAGCAGCTTAAGTTATAGGGAGAGCTCCTACAATGAGCAGTTCTTC,CASSLSYRESSYNEQFF
TRBD2,TRBV20-1,TRBJ2-5,once,TGCAGTGCTAGAGATCAACTAGCGGGAGAGACCCAGTACTTC,CSARDQLAGETQYF
-,TRBV9,TRBJ2-1,-,TGTGCCAGCAGCGTAGTCGGGCACAATGAGCAGTTCTTC,CASSVVGHNEQFF
-,TRBV7-9,TRBJ2-7,-,TGTGCCAGCAGCTTAGTGGACGGCTACGAGCAGTACTTC,CASSLVDGYEQYF
-,TRBV6-1,TRBJ2-5,-,TGTGCCAGCAGTGCGTCTGACAATCACTGGACCCAGTACTTC,CASSASDNHWTQYF
-,TRBV12-3/TRBV12-4,TRBJ2-3,-,TGTGCCAGCAGTTACCGGACCGGGGCTACAGATACGCAGTATTTT,CASSYRTGATDTQYF
-,TRBV20-1,TRBJ2-1,-,TGCAGTGGGGCGAGGGAAACCTACAATGAGCAGTTCTTC,CSGARETYNEQFF
-,TRBV9,TRBJ2-6,-,-,CASSVVGSGANVRTF
-,TRBV12-3/TRBV12-4,TRBJ2-4,-,TGTGCCGGCAGTTTGGCGGAGGGGGACATTCAGTACTTC,CAGSLAEGDIQYF
TRBD2,TRBV20-1,TRBJ2-1,many,TGCAGTGCTAGAGATGGTAGCGGGATGGAAGAGCAGTTCTTC,CSARDGSGMEEQFF
-,TRBV7-9,TRBJ1-4,-,TGTGCCAGCAGCCATTTGGGGGAGGGGAGCGAAAAACTGTTTTTT,CASSHLGEGSEKLFF